What follows is one T cell receptor (beta chain) and its context. The entry originates in a study of shared clonotypes between healthy human individuals. The CDR3 length is 14 residues. Trimming cost V 3 bases and J 2 bases; bases outside gene matches: 4. CDR1 is SGHDT, CDR2 YYEEEE, per germline. Measured with immunoSEQ multiplex PCR; TCRdb has only the in-frame clones, and not every one. The table has some 2,000,000 clones, 95% seen once. The rearrangement links TRBV5-6 to TRBJ2-5, with TRBD1 matching over 7 bases. The clonotype comes from a man aged 18 to 29 in good health. Sequencing was performed on naive CD4+ T cells sorted from blood. Specified subset: CD45RA+ positively selected. CDR3: CASSSATGQETQYF. CDR3 in DNA: TGTGCCAGCAGCTCAGCGACAGGGCAAGAGACCCAGTACTTC.